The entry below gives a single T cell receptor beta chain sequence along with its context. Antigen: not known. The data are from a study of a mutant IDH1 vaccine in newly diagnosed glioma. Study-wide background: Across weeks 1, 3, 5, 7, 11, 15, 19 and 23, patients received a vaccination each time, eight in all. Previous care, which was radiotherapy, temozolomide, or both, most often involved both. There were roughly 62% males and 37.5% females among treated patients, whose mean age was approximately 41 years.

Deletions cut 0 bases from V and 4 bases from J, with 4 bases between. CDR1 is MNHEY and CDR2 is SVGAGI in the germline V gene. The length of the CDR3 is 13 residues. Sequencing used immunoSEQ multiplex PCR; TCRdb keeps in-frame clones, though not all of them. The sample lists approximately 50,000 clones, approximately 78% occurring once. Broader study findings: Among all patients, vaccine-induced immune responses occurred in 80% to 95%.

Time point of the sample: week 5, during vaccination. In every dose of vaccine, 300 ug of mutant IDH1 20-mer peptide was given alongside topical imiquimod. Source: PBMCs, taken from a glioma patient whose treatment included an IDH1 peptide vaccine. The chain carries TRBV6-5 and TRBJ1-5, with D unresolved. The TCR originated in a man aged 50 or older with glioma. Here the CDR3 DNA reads TGTGCCAGCAGTTACTCACAGAATCAGCCCCAGCATTTT. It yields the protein CASSYSQNQPQHF.